Listed below are T cell receptor beta chains from one sample, sequenced in a study of OX40 agonist ivuxolimab in advanced cancers. Profiling relied on immunoSEQ multiplex PCR, and the TCRdb table lists in-frame clones only, not all of them. The sample has roughly 100,000 clones; roughly 83% are singletons. The sample here was CD4+ or CD8+ T cells sorted from blood, taken in a trial of the OX40 agonist ivuxolimab. These receptors all stem from an adult with an advanced solid tumor such as melanoma, head and neck, liver or kidney cancer. CDR3s include the opening cysteine and the closing phenylalanine or tryptophan. The D gene is left open where the match is weak. Rows may omit the clone size; those that give it use once, few, many or a size class.

D	V	size	J	CDR3	DNA
NA	TRBV29-1	NA	TRBJ1-2	CSVEGGLGYGYTF	TGCAGCGTTGAGGGGGGGCTTGGCTATGGCTACACCTTC
NA	TRBV4-1	NA	TRBJ2-5	CASSLDQGAETQYF	TGCGCCAGCAGCCTCGACCAGGGCGCCGAGACCCAGTACTTC
TRBD1	TRBV12-5	NA	TRBJ1-6	CASGLGQVNSPLHF	TGTGCTAGTGGCCTGGGACAGGTGAATTCACCCCTCCACTTT
NA	TRBV15	once	TRBJ1-5	CATSTVNAQPQHF	TGTGCCACTTCAACCGTTAATGCTCAGCCCCAGCATTTT
NA	TRBV6-6	NA	TRBJ2-1	CASSYRVGDEQFF	TGTGCCAGCAGTTACAGAGTAGGCGATGAGCAGTTCTTC
NA	TRBV5-3	NA	TRBJ1-5	CARSLITGGQPQHF	TGTGCCAGAAGCTTGATTACAGGCGGTCAGCCCCAGCATTTT
NA	TRBV18	many	TRBJ1-6	CASSRQVGGDSPLHF	TGTGCCAGCTCTCGACAGGTGGGAGGGGATTCACCCCTCCACTTT
NA	TRBV6-5	NA	TRBJ2-7	CASSYLPDSYEQYF	TGTGCCAGCAGTTACCTTCCGGATTCCTACGAGCAGTACTTC
NA	TRBV12-5	NA	TRBJ1-3	CASGLVGAATPGRAGSSAGNTIYF	TGTGCTAGTGGTTTGGTGGGTGCCGCGACTCCGGGACGAGCAGGTTCTTCGGCGGGAAACACCATATATTTT
NA	TRBV5-1	NA	TRBJ2-1	CASSPTRGRSSYNEQFF	TGCGCCAGCAGCCCAACCCGGGGACGGAGCTCCTACAATGAGCAGTTCTTC
NA	TRBV9	NA	TRBJ2-2	CASRKMNTGELFF	TGTGCCAGCAGAAAGATGAACACCGGGGAGCTGTTTTTT
NA	TRBV18	few	TRBJ1-4	CASSPPEEKLFF	TGTGCCAGCTCACCACCGGAAGAAAAACTGTTTTTT
TRBD2	TRBV6-1	NA	TRBJ2-7	CASTLGLGPYEQYF	TGTGCCAGCACCCTGGGACTAGGTCCTTACGAGCAGTACTTC
NA	TRBV19	NA	TRBJ2-1	CASSVDRYNEQFF	TGTGCCAGTAGTGTCGACAGGTACAATGAGCAGTTCTTC
NA	TRBV9	NA	TRBJ2-7	CASSVRGDGVDEQYF	TGTGCCAGCAGCGTAAGAGGGGATGGGGTCGACGAGCAGTACTTC
TRBD1	TRBV7-9	NA	TRBJ1-1	CASSSPTGGNTEAFF	TGTGCCAGCAGCTCCCCGACAGGGGGGAACACTGAAGCTTTCTTT
NA	TRBV7-3	NA	TRBJ2-2	CASSLRLGGELFF	TGTGCCAGCAGCCTCCGACTAGGCGGGGAGCTGTTTTTT
NA	TRBV7-3	once	TRBJ2-2	CASRKGGQIGELFF	TGTGCCAGCAGGAAGGGTGGGCAGATCGGGGAGCTGTTTTTT
NA	TRBV30	NA	TRBJ2-4	CAWSPGSAKNIQYF	TGTGCCTGGAGTCCGGGGTCTGCCAAAAACATTCAGTACTTC
TRBD2	TRBV2	NA	TRBJ2-7	CASRGTSGKGEQYF	TGTGCCAGCAGGGGGACTAGCGGGAAGGGCGAGCAGTACTTC
NA	TRBV5-1	NA	TRBJ2-5	CASSPGAEFLETQYF	TGCGCCAGCAGCCCGGGGGCCGAGTTTCTAGAGACCCAGTACTTC
TRBD1	TRBV10-3	NA	TRBJ2-3	CAISPGQGPDTQYF	TGTGCCATCAGTCCGGGACAGGGCCCAGATACGCAGTATTTT
NA	TRBV6-6	NA	TRBJ1-4	CASSYEGGEKLFF	TGTGCCAGCAGTTACGAGGGAGGTGAAAAACTGTTTTTT
NA	TRBV5-4	NA	TRBJ1-3	CASSSSASGNTIYF	TGTGCCAGCAGCTCCAGTGCCTCTGGAAACACCATATATTTT
NA	TRBV18	NA	TRBJ2-3	CASSTLESSTDTQYF	TGTGCCAGCTCAACCCTAGAGTCTAGCACAGATACGCAGTATTTT
NA	TRBV5-1	NA	TRBJ2-1	CASSLQNSYNEQFF	TGCGCCAGCAGCTTGCAGAACTCCTACAATGAGCAGTTCTTC
NA	TRBV9	once	TRBJ2-2	CASSAMGAGGELFF	TGTGCCAGCAGCGCGATGGGGGCGGGCGGGGAGCTGTTTTTT
TRBD1	TRBV7-9	NA	TRBJ1-1	CASLRTGQRNTEAFF	TGTGCCAGCTTAAGGACAGGCCAGCGGAACACTGAAGCTTTCTTT
NA	TRBV15	few	TRBJ2-1	CATSRRSLGPMQFF	TGTGCCACCAGCAGGCGAAGCCTTGGACCAATGCAGTTCTTC
TRBD1	TRBV5-5	NA	TRBJ1-6	CASSLVPTTGGQSPLHF	TGTGCCAGCAGCTTGGTCCCGACGACAGGGGGCCAGTCACCCCTCCACTTT
NA	TRBV4-1	NA	TRBJ2-5	CASSRVGETQYF	TGCGCCAGCAGCCGGGTCGGGGAGACCCAGTACTTC
TRBD1	TRBV5-1	NA	TRBJ2-5	CASRRQGRGQETQYF	TGCGCCAGCAGACGACAGGGTAGGGGCCAAGAGACCCAGTACTTC
TRBD1	TRBV18	NA	TRBJ1-3	CASSRDRGNTIYF	TGTGCCAGCTCACGGGACAGGGGAAACACCATATATTTT
NA	TRBV5-1	NA	TRBJ2-7	CASSFGHGSYEQYF	TGCGCCAGCAGCTTTGGTCATGGAAGTTACGAGCAGTACTTC
NA	TRBV9	NA	TRBJ1-4	CASSPGGTKVEKLFF	TGTGCCAGCAGCCCCGGGGGAACCAAAGTCGAAAAACTGTTTTTT
NA	TRBV9	NA	TRBJ1-1	CASSAGAVLDTEAFF	TGTGCCAGCAGCGCCGGGGCCGTTCTGGACACTGAAGCTTTCTTT
TRBD1	TRBV5-4	NA	TRBJ1-2	CASSISGTGQRGYTF	TGTGCCAGCAGCATCTCCGGGACAGGGCAGAGGGGCTACACCTTC
NA	TRBV7-2	NA	TRBJ2-5	CASSLQAGRETQYF	TGTGCCAGCAGCTTACAGGCGGGGCGAGAGACCCAGTACTTC
TRBD1	TRBV7-2	NA	TRBJ1-1	CASSFRWTGLNTEAFF	TGTGCCAGCAGCTTCAGGTGGACAGGGCTGAACACTGAAGCTTTCTTT
NA	TRBV4-1	NA	TRBJ2-2	CASSPREGGTGELFF	TGCGCCAGCAGCCCTCGTGAAGGGGGCACCGGGGAGCTGTTTTTT
NA	TRBV30	medium-sized	TRBJ2-1	CAWGVGGEQFF	TGTGCCTGGGGTGTTGGGGGTGAGCAGTTCTTC
TRBD1	TRBV6-4	NA	TRBJ1-2	CASSESDRGYGYTF	TGTGCCAGCAGTGAGAGTGACAGGGGCTATGGCTACACCTTC
NA	TRBV28	NA	TRBJ1-3	CASSFSSGTFGNTIYF	TGTGCCAGCAGTTTCTCCTCCGGGACGTTTGGAAACACCATATATTTT
TRBD1	TRBV9	NA	TRBJ1-1	CASSEQGAGTEAFF	TGTGCCAGCAGCGAGCAGGGGGCAGGCACTGAAGCTTTCTTT